This T cell receptor beta chain originates from a study of blood T cell repertoires in COVID-19. Study details: COVID-19 samples collected from the United States, Italy and Spain covered acute and convalescent phases. T cells, B-cell-depleted T cells, or PBMCs supplied cDNA or gDNA.

This CDR3 comprises 12 residues. Germline V gene data show CDR1 as SNHLY and CDR2 as FYNNEI. Deletions cut 7 bases from V and 12 bases from J, with 15 bases between. Assay used: immunoSEQ multiplex PCR; TCRdb lists only in-frame clones, some missing. Here the sample spans around 200,000 clones, nearly 90% being singletons. The sequence was obtained from a woman between 35 and 50 years old with acute COVID-19. The genes are TRBV2 and TRBJ1-4, with D hard to call. Sequenced sample: PBMCs or T cells enriched from blood (not recorded which). The CDR3 reads CASMRASLELFF. CDR3 coding DNA: TGTGCCAGCATGAGGGCCTCGTTAGAACTGTTTTTT.